This T cell receptor beta chain is from a study of blood T cell repertoires in COVID-19. Profiling relied on immunoSEQ multiplex PCR, and the TCRdb table lists in-frame clones only, not all of them. This sample has 200,000 to 250,000 clones, with about 83% found just once. This CDR3 has 13 amino acids. Germline lookup yields CDR1 MRHNA and CDR2 SNTAGT. Trimming cost V 6 bases and J 4 bases, with 10 bases left between them. The material sequenced was peripheral blood. The clonotype comes from a woman younger than 45 with COVID-19, enrolled during active disease. The chain has TRBV6-4 and TRBJ1-3; D is undetermined. DNA of the CDR3: TGTGCCAGCAGCCCTTCACAGGGAAACACCATATATTTT. Translating it yields CASSPSQGNTIYF.